The 22 T cell receptor beta chains presented below share a single source sample, sequenced in a study of T cell responses to AZD1222 COVID-19 vaccine. Produced via immunoSEQ multiplex PCR; TCRdb's table is partial and in-frame only. This table holds about 82,000 clones, roughly 90% found once. The specimen was peripheral blood, collected 28 days after the second AZD1222 dose. The receptors come from an adult who received the AZD1222 COVID-19 vaccine.

The V and J genes are TRBV19 and TRBJ1-1, with a possible D match to TRBD1 (6 bases). CDR1 is LNHDA and CDR2 is SQIVND in the germline V gene (reference sequence). The CDR3 is made up of 15 amino acids. V lost 0 bases and J 4 bases, leaving 12 bases between the germline ends. The CDR3 nucleotides read TGTGCCAGTAGTATAGATCGGGGGGCGAGCACTGAAGCTTTCTTT. This sequence encodes CASSIDRGASTEAFF. Filled out from reference TRBV19 and TRBJ1-1, the complete variable domain reads DGGITQSPKYLFRKEGQNVTLSCEQNLNHDAMYWYRQDPGQGLRLIYYSQIVNDFQKGDIAEGYSVSREKKESFPLTVTSAQKNPTAFYLCASSIDRGASTEAFFGQGTRLTVV.

This clone was picked up one time. This chain connects TRBV11-1 to TRBJ2-3; TRBD2 matches at 9 bases. Germline CDR1 reads SGHAT; CDR2 reads FQDESV (reference sequence). The trim removed 4 bases at V and 0 bases at J, leaving 5 bases unmatched. The CDR3 has 16 amino acids. The CDR3 nucleotides are TGTGCCAGCAGCTCTGGGACTAGCAGGAGCACAGATACGCAGTATTTT. Translated: CASSSGTSRSTDTQYF.

The CDR3 DNA reads as TGTGCCAGCAGCTTAGGGGCAGCTAATGGCTACACCTTC. The encoded protein is CASSLGAANGYTF. The genes are TRBV11-3 and TRBJ1-2; D not certain. The CDR3 totals 13 residues. The germline V gene has CDR1 SGHNT and CDR2 YENEEA. V was shortened by 1 base and J by 6 bases, with 9 bases between the two germline ends. Based on the CDR3 plus reference TRBV11-3 and TRBJ1-2, the full variable domain is EAGVVQSPRYKIIEKKQPVAFWCNPISGHNTLYWYLQNLGQGPELLIRYENEEAVDDSQLPKDRFSAERLKGVDSTLKIQPAELGDSAVYLCASSLGAANGYTFGSGTRLTVV.

The V gene is TRBV3-1 (or the pseudogene TRBV3-2), the J gene TRBJ1-1; D is unresolved. Looked up from germline, CDR1 is LGHDT and CDR2 is YNNKEL (reference sequence). The CDR3 runs 13 residues. Trimming left V 5 bases short and J 0 bases short, with 7 bases between. The CDR3 sequence is CASSAHLNTEAFF. Written as DNA, the CDR3 is TGTGCCAGCAGCGCCCATCTGAACACTGAAGCTTTCTTT.

V and J are TRBV19 and TRBJ1-5, with unresolved D. Germline V gene sequence: CDR1 LNHDA, CDR2 SQIVND (reference sequence). The V gene lost 10 bases and the J gene lost 0 bases, with 19 bases spanning the gap. This CDR3 contains 16 residues. CDR3 bases: TGTGCCACAGCACGGAGAGGCCCCCTTAGCAATCAGCCCCAGCATTTT. Its translation is CATARRGPLSNQPQHF.

The V and J genes are TRBV18 and TRBJ2-6, with no clear D. V was shortened by 3 bases and J by 0 bases, with 12 bases between the two germline ends. The germline V gene has CDR1 KGHSH and CDR2 LQKENI. The CDR3 has 17 residues. The CDR3: CASSPNNPNSGANVLTF. The CDR3 bases are TGTGCCAGCTCACCGAACAACCCAAACTCTGGGGCCAACGTCCTGACTTTC.

This clone was observed a single time. The V gene is TRBV30, the J gene TRBJ2-2, with 8 bases lining up with TRBD1. The CDR3 is made up of 11 amino acids. With V trimmed by 3 bases and J by 11 bases, 2 bases remained unmatched. Germline V CDR1 and CDR2: GTSNPN, SVGIG (reference sequence). CDR3: CAWSDRGELFF. CDR3 in DNA: TGTGCCTGGAGCGACAGGGGAGAGCTGTTTTTT. Drawing the rest from reference TRBV30 and TRBJ2-2, the complete variable domain is SQTIHQWPATLVQPVGSPLSLECTVEGTSNPNLYWYRQAAGRGLQLLFYSVGIGQISSEVPQNLSASRPQDRQFILSSKKLLLSDSGFYLCAWSDRGELFFGEGSRLTVL.

This clone has just one count. Other nucleotide sequences in the sample specify the same CDR3. The rearrangement links TRBV12-3 or TRBV12-4 to TRBJ1-1; no firm D call. Deletions cut 3 bases from V and 0 bases from J, with 5 bases between. The CDR3 contains 13 residues. CDR3 loop: CASSLQVNTEAFF. Here the CDR3 DNA reads TGTGCCAGCAGTTTGCAGGTGAACACTGAAGCTTTCTTT.

The chain couples TRBV4-1 to TRBJ1-2; 9 bases map to TRBD1. Germline CDR1 MGHRA, CDR2 YSYEKL. The CDR3 totals 15 residues. Trimming at V came to 3 bases and at J to 7 bases, leaving 9 bases not matched to a gene. Here the CDR3 DNA reads TGCGCCAGCAGCCACGGAGGGACAGGGATTGTTGGCTACACCTTC. Translated, it gives CASSHGGTGIVGYTF.

The chain combines TRBV4-1 with TRBJ1-2; D uncertain. Trimming took 0 bases from V and 0 from J, leaving 11 bases between them. Per the germline V gene, CDR1 is MGHRA and CDR2 is YSYEKL. The CDR3 runs to 16 residues. The CDR3 is CASSQDGAAANYGYTF. The CDR3 DNA reads as TGCGCCAGCAGCCAAGACGGTGCGGCAGCTAACTATGGCTACACCTTC.

The CDR3 is CASSLGGDTQYF. CDR3 DNA sequence: TGTGCCAGCAGCTTGGGGGGAGATACGCAGTATTTT. The V gene is TRBV9, the J gene TRBJ2-3; D is perhaps TRBD2 (6 bases). From germline, CDR1 is SGDLS and CDR2 YYNGEE. There are 12 residues in the CDR3. Trimming shortened V by 4 bases and J by 5 bases, and 8 bases separated the two germline ends.

The chain recombines TRBV19 with TRBJ1-1; the match to TRBD1 covers 7 bases. Looked up from germline, CDR1 is LNHDA and CDR2 is SQIVND (reference sequence). The length of the CDR3 is 13 residues. V lost 8 bases to trimming and J lost 0 bases; unmatched junction nucleotides: 3. The CDR3 sequence: CASSDRLNTEAFF. The CDR3 DNA is TGTGCCAGTTCGGACAGGTTGAACACTGAAGCTTTCTTT.

V usage is TRBV4-1 and J usage is TRBJ1-1; D is unclear. Germline V lookup: CDR1 MGHRA, CDR2 YSYEKL. The CDR3 length is 14 residues. Trimming left V 1 base short and J 1 base short, with 7 bases between. In nucleotides, the CDR3 is TGCGCCAGCAGCCAAGGGTCTTCGAACACTGAAGCTTTCTTT. It specifies CASSQGSSNTEAFF.

The chain recombines TRBV4-1 with TRBJ2-2; 14 bases are shared with TRBD2. V gave up 1 base and J gave up 6 bases; unmatched junction bases: 7. The CDR3 length is 18 residues. CDR1 MGHRA and CDR2 YSYEKL come from the germline V gene. CDR3 nucleotide sequence: TGCGCCAGCAGCCAAGGACTAGCGGGGGGGCGGCGGGCCGGGGAGCTGTTTTTT. Protein sequence: CASSQGLAGGRRAGELFF.

The CDR3 protein is CASKGGGDLNEQFF. In DNA form, the CDR3 reads TGTGCCAGTAAGGGTGGTGGGGACCTCAATGAGCAGTTCTTC. The chain joins TRBV19 to TRBJ2-1; D possibly uses TRBD1 or TRBD2 (5 bases each). Trimming shortened V by 7 bases and J by 6 bases, and 16 bases separated the two germline ends. The V gene's germline CDR1 is LNHDA and CDR2 SQIVND (reference sequence). The length of the CDR3 is 14 residues.

The chain links TRBV12-3 or TRBV12-4 to TRBJ1-2; D gene uncertain. The CDR3 totals 12 residues. V lost 8 bases and J 2 bases, leaving 9 bases between the germline ends. In nucleotides, the CDR3 is TGTGCCAGCGTTCGCGGGAACTATGGCTACACCTTC. Its protein is CASVRGNYGYTF.

The chain carries TRBV4-3 and TRBJ1-2, with unresolved D. The V and J ends lost 1 base and 5 bases respectively, with 14 bases between them. The CDR3 is made up of 15 amino acids. Germline CDR1 and CDR2: LGHNA and YSLEER. In DNA form, the CDR3 reads TGCGCCAGCAGCCAAGGTGCCCTCTCGAGATATGGCTACACCTTC. It yields the protein CASSQGALSRYGYTF.

The rearrangement joins TRBV12-3 or TRBV12-4 to TRBJ1-6; tentatively, D is TRBD1 (5 bases). V was trimmed by 4 bases and J by 9 bases, leaving 10 bases between them. CDR3 length: 13 residues. The CDR3 DNA sequence: TGTGCCAGCAGTTGGCAGGGACTTTCACCCCTCCACTTT. Its protein is CASSWQGLSPLHF.

V gene TRBV18 combines with J gene TRBJ1-6; TRBD1 aligns across 8 bases. V trimming: 0 bases; J trimming: 9 bases; junction bases outside the gene matches: 13. The CDR3 spans 18 residues. Germline assignment: CDR1 KGHSH and CDR2 LQKENI. The CDR3 spells CASSPPRTGFQGGSPLHF. As DNA, the CDR3 is TGTGCCAGCTCACCACCAAGGACAGGGTTCCAGGGAGGTTCACCCCTCCACTTT.

This clone appeared a single time. The CDR3 here is CAWGFGGNEQFF. The DNA for the CDR3 is TGTGCCTGGGGTTTCGGGGGAAATGAGCAGTTCTTC. The chain joins TRBV30 to TRBJ2-1, with D possibly matching TRBD2 (6 bases). Per the germline V gene, CDR1 is GTSNPN and CDR2 is SVGIG (reference sequence). The CDR3 loop spans 12 amino acids. The germline V and J ends were trimmed by 5 bases and 7 bases, with 12 bases remaining between them.

This clone was counted once. The gene calls are TRBV10-3 and TRBJ2-5; D uncertain. Germline-derived CDR1 and CDR2 are ENHRY and SYGVKD. Trimming shortened V by 3 bases and J by 5 bases, and 7 bases separated the two germline ends. This CDR3 contains 12 residues. The CDR3 DNA follows: TGTGCCATCAGTGACTCCACGGAGACCCAGTACTTC. Protein product: CAISDSTETQYF.

The chain carries TRBV9 and TRBJ1-6; D gene uncertain. V gave up 2 bases and J gave up 6 bases, with 9 bases separating them. The CDR3 is 14 amino acids. Germline CDR1 and CDR2: SGDLS and YYNGEE. The CDR3 DNA sequence: TGTGCCAGCAGCGTCGAGGCAGCTAATTCACCCCTCCACTTT. Its protein product is CASSVEAANSPLHF.